The 16 T cell receptor beta chains in this list originate from one sample, sequenced in a study of blood T cell repertoires in COVID-19. Some clones are missing from TCRdb's copy, which holds only in-frame ones; the method was immunoSEQ multiplex PCR. The sample lists 350,000 to 450,000 clones, more than 70% seen once, with approximately 1.9% in the top ten. Sequencing input: PBMCs or T cells enriched from blood (not recorded which). Every receptor here comes from a man between 35 and 55 years old in a cohort exposed to, infected with or recovered from COVID-19 (not recorded which).

The genes are TRBV5-5 and TRBJ1-2; 7 bases match TRBD1. CDR1 and CDR2 (germline): SGHKS, YYEKEE (reference sequence). The J segment lost 8 bases and the V segment lost 0 bases, leaving 10 bases of the junction unmatched. The CDR3 runs to 15 residues. CDR3 region: CASSLDDRALSGYTF. The CDR3 nucleotides read TGTGCCAGCAGCTTGGACGACAGGGCGCTTAGCGGCTACACCTTC.

This clone showed up just once. The gene calls are TRBV27 and TRBJ1-1; 9 positions match TRBD1. The germline V gene encodes CDR1 MNHEY and CDR2 SMNVEV (reference sequence). V was clipped by 2 bases and J by 0 bases; unmatched bases: 4. This CDR3 comprises 16 residues. CDR3 amino acids: CASSLRDRGVNTEAFF. The CDR3 nucleotides are TGTGCCAGCAGTTTACGAGACAGGGGGGTGAACACTGAAGCTTTCTTT.

V is TRBV28 and J is TRBJ2-1, with TRBD1 as a possible D gene (5 bases). Looked up from germline, CDR1 is MDHEN and CDR2 is SYDVKM. The CDR3 consists of 15 residues. V lost 2 bases and J 5 bases, leaving 13 bases between the germline ends. CDR3 sequence reads: CASSLARRVDNEQFF. The CDR3 nucleotides read TGTGCCAGCAGTTTAGCCCGCAGGGTAGACAATGAGCAGTTCTTC.

The chain has TRBV7-2 and TRBJ2-7; TRBD2 aligns across 7 bases. The CDR3 covers 15 residues. Per germline, CDR1 SGHTA and CDR2 FQGNSA. The V and J ends lost 6 bases and 4 bases, in that order; junction bases with no gene match: 12. CDR3 nucleotides: TGTGCCAGCAGTCCTGGGGGGGTTTCTAATTACGAGCAGTACTTC. Protein product: CASSPGGVSNYEQYF. Supplemented by reference TRBV7-2 and TRBJ2-7, the full variable domain reads GAGVSQSPSNKVTEKGKDVELRCDPISGHTALYWYRQSLGQGLEFLIYFQGNSAPDKSGLPSDRFSAERTGGSVSTLTIQRTQQEDSAVYLCASSPGGVSNYEQYFGPGTRLTVT.

This clone was counted a single time. This chain uses TRBV9 with TRBJ1-1, with D perhaps TRBD1 (6 bases). Between the trimmed V and J ends, which lost 2 bases and 6 bases, there was a span of 14 bases. Germline V gene lookup returns CDR1 SGDLS and CDR2 YYNGEE. This CDR3 spans 14 amino acids. CDR3 nucleotides: TGTGCCAGCAGCGTTTTTACAGGGAGCCCTGAAGCTTTCTTT. Encoded protein: CASSVFTGSPEAFF.

The chain combines TRBV28 with TRBJ2-5; 11 bases are a match to TRBD2. CDR1 is MDHEN and CDR2 is SYDVKM in the germline V gene. The CDR3 totals 14 residues. The junction had 5 bases not matched to a gene; V was cut back by 6 bases and J by 5 bases. The CDR3 is CASRTSGNRETQYF. In DNA, the CDR3 is TGTGCCAGCAGGACTAGCGGGAACCGGGAGACCCAGTACTTC.

The chain has TRBV11-3 and TRBJ2-1, with 7 positions matching TRBD2. The CDR3 is 15 residues long. With 1 base clipped from V and 0 bases from J, the junction kept 0 bases outside the gene matches. Germline CDR1 SGHNT, CDR2 YENEEA. Here the CDR3 reads CASSLGTSSYNEQFF. The CDR3 DNA reads TGTGCCAGCAGCTTAGGGACTAGCTCCTACAATGAGCAGTTCTTC.

Worth noting for this clone: Other DNA sequences within the sample encode an identical CDR3. The V gene is TRBV6-5, the J gene TRBJ2-3; a possible D gene is TRBD2 (5 bases). The germline V gene encodes CDR1 MNHEY and CDR2 SVGAGI. The CDR3 covers 14 residues. Trimming left V 2 bases short and J 3 bases short, with 9 bases between. CDR3 coding DNA: TGTGCCAGCAGTTACAGGACTTCAACAGATACGCAGTATTTT. Its translation is CASSYRTSTDTQYF.

V is TRBV27 and J is TRBJ1-3; D possibly corresponds to TRBD1 (5 bases). Germline V lookup: CDR1 MNHEY, CDR2 SMNVEV (reference sequence). This CDR3 is 13 amino acids long. Trimming took 6 bases from V and 3 from J, leaving 9 bases between them. As DNA, the CDR3 is TGTGCCAGCAGCCTGACAGATGGAAACACCATATATTTT. It encodes CASSLTDGNTIYF.

Details on this clone: The same CDR3 arises from other DNA sequences in this sample as well. The chain couples TRBV7-2 to TRBJ1-3, with unresolved D. The CDR3 extends over 14 amino acids. Deletions cut 4 bases from V and 4 bases from J, with 11 bases between. Germline V gene lookup returns CDR1 SGHTA and CDR2 FQGNSA. The chain's CDR3 is CASSSGGSGNTIYF. In DNA, the CDR3 is TGTGCCAGCAGCTCGGGAGGGTCGGGAAACACCATATATTTT.

This clone was recorded only once. V and J are TRBV5-1 and TRBJ2-1; 8 bases map to TRBD2. The CDR3 has 14 amino acids. J lost 7 bases, V lost 2 bases, and 5 bases had no gene match. Germline-derived CDR1 and CDR2 are SGHRS and YFSETQ. The CDR3 region has the DNA TGCGCCAGCAGCTTCCCGGGAGGGCGGAATGAGCAGTTCTTC. Residues: CASSFPGGRNEQFF.

This clone was recorded a few times. The rearrangement uses TRBV27 and TRBJ2-7, with TRBD2 identical over 11 bases. The CDR3 consists of 15 residues. Trimming took 2 bases from V and 4 from J; bases not matched to a gene: 4. Germline V CDR1 and CDR2: MNHEY, SMNVEV (reference sequence). The CDR3 here is CASSLLAGGNYEQYF. CDR3 in DNA: TGTGCCAGCAGTTTACTAGCGGGAGGTAATTACGAGCAGTACTTC.

V usage is TRBV5-6 and J usage is TRBJ1-2; D is undetermined. Trimming took off 2 bases at V and 3 bases at J, with 5 bases between the two ends. The germline gives CDR1 SGHDT, CDR2 YYEEEE. CDR3 size: 12 residues. CDR3 loop: CASSFEDYGYTF. Written as DNA, the CDR3 is TGTGCCAGCAGCTTCGAGGACTATGGCTACACCTTC.

The chain combines TRBV15 with TRBJ1-5; D is possibly TRBD1 (6 bases). The CDR3 has 14 residues. CDR1 and CDR2 (germline): LNHNV, YYDKDF (reference sequence). The V end lost 4 bases, the J end lost 7 bases, and 14 bases lay between the germline ends. The CDR3, as DNA: TGTGCCACCAGCATACAGGGTGAGGCACAGCCCCAGCATTTT. This translates into CATSIQGEAQPQHF.

This clone was seen only once. V gene TRBV14 combines with J gene TRBJ2-2; 10 bases agree with TRBD1. The CDR3 is made up of 17 amino acids. Trimming at V came to 2 bases and at J to 1 base, leaving 4 bases not matched to a gene. The germline gives CDR1 SGHDN, CDR2 FVKESK. CDR3 amino acids: CASSQMGQGRNTGELFF. The CDR3 DNA is TGTGCCAGCAGCCAAATGGGACAGGGGAGGAACACCGGGGAGCTGTTTTTT. Variable domain in full (rest from reference TRBV14 and TRBJ2-2): EAGVTQFPSHSVIEKGQTVTLRCDPISGHDNLYWYRRVMGKEIKFLLHFVKESKQDESGMPNNRFLAERTGGTYSTLKVQPAELEDSGVYFCASSQMGQGRNTGELFFGEGSRLTVL.

The chain uses TRBV14 and TRBJ1-6; D unclear. The CDR3 is made up of 13 amino acids. Trimming left V 4 bases short and J 7 bases short, with 8 bases between. CDR1 and CDR2 from the germline V gene are SGHDN and FVKESK. The CDR3 coding sequence is TGTGCCAGCAGCCGAGGCCAAAATTCACCCCTCCACTTT. It translates to CASSRGQNSPLHF.